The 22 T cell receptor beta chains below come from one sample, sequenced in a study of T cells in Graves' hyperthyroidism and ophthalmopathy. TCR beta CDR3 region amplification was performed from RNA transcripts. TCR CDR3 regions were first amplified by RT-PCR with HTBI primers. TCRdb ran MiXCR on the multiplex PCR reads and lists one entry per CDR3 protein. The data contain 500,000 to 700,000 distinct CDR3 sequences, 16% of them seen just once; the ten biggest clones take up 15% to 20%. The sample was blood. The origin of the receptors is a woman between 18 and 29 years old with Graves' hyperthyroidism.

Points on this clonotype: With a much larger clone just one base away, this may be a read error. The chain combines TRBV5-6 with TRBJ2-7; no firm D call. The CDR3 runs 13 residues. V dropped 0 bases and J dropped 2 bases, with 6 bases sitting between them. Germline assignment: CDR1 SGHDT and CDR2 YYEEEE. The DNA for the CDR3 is TGTGCCAGCAGCTTGGGCAGCGCCTACGAGCAGTACTTC. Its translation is CASSLGSAYEQYF.

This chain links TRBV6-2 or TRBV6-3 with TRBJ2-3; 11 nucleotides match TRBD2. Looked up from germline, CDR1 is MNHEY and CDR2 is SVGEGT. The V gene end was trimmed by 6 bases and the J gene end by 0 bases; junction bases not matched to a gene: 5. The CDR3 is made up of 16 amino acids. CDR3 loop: CASRVGLAASTDTQYF. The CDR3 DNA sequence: TGTGCCAGCAGAGTGGGACTAGCGGCGAGCACAGATACGCAGTATTTT.

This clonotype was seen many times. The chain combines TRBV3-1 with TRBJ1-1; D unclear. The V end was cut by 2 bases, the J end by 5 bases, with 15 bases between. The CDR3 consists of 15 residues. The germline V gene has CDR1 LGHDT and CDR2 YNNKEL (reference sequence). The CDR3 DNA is TGTGCCAGCAGCCAATTCACTCCCGGAGGGACTGAAGCTTTCTTT. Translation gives CASSQFTPGGTEAFF. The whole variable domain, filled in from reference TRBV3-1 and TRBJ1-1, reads DTAVSQTPKYLVTQMGNDKSIKCEQNLGHDTMYWYKQDSKKFLKIMFSYNNKELIINETVPNRFSPKSPDKAHLNLHINSLELGDSAVYFCASSQFTPGGTEAFFGQGTRLTVV.

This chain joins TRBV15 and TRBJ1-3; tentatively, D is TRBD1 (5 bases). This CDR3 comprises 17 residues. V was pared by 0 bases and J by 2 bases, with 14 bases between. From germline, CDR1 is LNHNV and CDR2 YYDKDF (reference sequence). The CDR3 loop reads CATSRDPRESPGNTIYF. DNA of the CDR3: TGTGCCACCAGCAGAGATCCCAGGGAGTCCCCTGGAAACACCATATATTTT.

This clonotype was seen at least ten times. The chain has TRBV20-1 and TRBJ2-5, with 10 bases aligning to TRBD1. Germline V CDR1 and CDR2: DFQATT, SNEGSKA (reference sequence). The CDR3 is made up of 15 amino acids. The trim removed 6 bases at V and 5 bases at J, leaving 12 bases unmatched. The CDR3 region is CSALDPTGGWETQYF. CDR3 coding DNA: TGCAGTGCACTTGACCCGACAGGGGGCTGGGAGACCCAGTACTTC.

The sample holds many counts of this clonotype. CDR3 sequence (DNA): TGCAGTGCTACCCCCGACAGCCAAGAGACCCAGTACTTC. Translated, it gives CSATPDSQETQYF. J is TRBJ2-5 and V is TRBV20-1, with a weak D call TRBD1 (5 bases). Germline values: CDR1 DFQATT, CDR2 SNEGSKA (reference sequence). The CDR3 contains 13 residues. Trimming shortened V by 4 bases and J by 1 base, and 10 bases separated the two germline ends.

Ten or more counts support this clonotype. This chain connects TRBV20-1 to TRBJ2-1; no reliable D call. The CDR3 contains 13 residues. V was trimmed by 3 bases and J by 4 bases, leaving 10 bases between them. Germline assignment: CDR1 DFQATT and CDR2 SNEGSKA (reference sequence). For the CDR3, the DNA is TGCAGTGCTAGCAGTGGGATTTACAATGAGCAGTTCTTC. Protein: CSASSGIYNEQFF.

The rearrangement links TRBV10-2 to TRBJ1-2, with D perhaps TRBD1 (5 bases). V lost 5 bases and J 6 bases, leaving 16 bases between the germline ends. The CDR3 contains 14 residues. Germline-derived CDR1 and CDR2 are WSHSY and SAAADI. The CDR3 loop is CASSHLDISNGYTF. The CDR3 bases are TGCGCCAGCAGTCACTTGGACATCAGCAATGGCTACACCTTC.

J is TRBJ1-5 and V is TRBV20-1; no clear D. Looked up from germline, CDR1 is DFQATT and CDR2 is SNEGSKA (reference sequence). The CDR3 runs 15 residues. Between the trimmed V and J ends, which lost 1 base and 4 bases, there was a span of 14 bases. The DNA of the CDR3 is TGCAGTGCTAGAGTGCTTGGGCAGAGAAATCAGCCCCAGCATTTT. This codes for CSARVLGQRNQPQHF.

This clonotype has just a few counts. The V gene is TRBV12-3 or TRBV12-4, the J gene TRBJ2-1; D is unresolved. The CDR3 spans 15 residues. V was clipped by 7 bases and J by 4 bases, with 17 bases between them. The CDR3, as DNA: TGTGCCAGCAAAGTGGGCTCGCTAGTTTACAATGAGCAGTTCTTC. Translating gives CASKVGSLVYNEQFF.

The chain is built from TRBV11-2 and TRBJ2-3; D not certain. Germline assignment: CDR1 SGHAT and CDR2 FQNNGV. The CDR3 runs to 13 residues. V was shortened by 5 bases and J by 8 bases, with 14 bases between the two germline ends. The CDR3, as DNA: TGTGCCAGCAGCATCCTGACGTCCAGTACGCAGTATTTT. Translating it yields CASSILTSSTQYF.

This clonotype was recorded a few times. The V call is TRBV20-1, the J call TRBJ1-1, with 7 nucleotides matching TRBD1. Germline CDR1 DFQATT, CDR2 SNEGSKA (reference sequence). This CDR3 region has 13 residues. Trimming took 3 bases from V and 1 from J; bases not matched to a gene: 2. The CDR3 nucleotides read TGCAGTGCTAGTCCAGGGGGGAACACTGAAGCTTTCTTT. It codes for CSASPGGNTEAFF.

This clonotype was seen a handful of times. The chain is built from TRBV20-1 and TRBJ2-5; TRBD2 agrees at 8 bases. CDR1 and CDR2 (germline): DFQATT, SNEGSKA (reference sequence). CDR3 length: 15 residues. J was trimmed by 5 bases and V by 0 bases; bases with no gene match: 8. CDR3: CSARDPREGRETQYF. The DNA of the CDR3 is TGCAGTGCTAGAGATCCCCGGGAGGGGAGGGAGACCCAGTACTTC.

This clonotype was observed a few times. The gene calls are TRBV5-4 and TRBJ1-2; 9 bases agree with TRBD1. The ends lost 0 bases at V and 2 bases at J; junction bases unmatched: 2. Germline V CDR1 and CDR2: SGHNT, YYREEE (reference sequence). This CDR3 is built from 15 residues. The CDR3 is CASSLGDRANYGYTF. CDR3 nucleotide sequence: TGTGCCAGCAGCTTGGGGGACAGGGCAAACTATGGCTACACCTTC.

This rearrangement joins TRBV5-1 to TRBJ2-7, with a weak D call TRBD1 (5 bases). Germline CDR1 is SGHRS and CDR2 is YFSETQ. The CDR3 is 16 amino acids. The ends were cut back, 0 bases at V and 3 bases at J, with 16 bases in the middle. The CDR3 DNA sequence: TGCGCCAGCAGCTTGGAGCAGGGTAGGTCCTTCTACGAGCAGTACTTC. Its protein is CASSLEQGRSFYEQYF.

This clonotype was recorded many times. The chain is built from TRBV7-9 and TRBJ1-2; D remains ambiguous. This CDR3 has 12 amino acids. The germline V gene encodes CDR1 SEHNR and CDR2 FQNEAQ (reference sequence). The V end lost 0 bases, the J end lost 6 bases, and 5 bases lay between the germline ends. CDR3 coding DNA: TGTGCCAGCAGCTTAGCGACTGATGGCTACACCTTC. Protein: CASSLATDGYTF.

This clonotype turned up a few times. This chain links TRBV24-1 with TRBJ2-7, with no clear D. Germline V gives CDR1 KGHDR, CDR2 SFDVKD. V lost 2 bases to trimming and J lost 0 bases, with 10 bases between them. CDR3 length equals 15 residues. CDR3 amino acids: CATSDSEKLSYEQYF. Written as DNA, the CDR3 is TGTGCCACCAGTGATTCTGAGAAGCTCTCCTACGAGCAGTACTTC.

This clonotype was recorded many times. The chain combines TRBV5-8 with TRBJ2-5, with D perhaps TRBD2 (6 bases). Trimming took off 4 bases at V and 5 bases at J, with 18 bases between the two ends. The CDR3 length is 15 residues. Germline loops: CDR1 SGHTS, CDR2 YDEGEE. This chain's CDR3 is CASSDPGTYWETQYF. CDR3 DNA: TGTGCCAGCAGCGACCCTGGGACTTACTGGGAGACCCAGTACTTC.

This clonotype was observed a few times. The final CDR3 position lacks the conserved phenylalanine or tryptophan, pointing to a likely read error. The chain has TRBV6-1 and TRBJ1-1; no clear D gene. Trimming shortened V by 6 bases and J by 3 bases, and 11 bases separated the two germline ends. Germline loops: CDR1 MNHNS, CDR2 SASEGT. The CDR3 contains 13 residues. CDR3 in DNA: TGTGCCAGCAGCATGAATACGGACACTGAAGCTTTCCTT. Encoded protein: CASSMNTDTEAFL.

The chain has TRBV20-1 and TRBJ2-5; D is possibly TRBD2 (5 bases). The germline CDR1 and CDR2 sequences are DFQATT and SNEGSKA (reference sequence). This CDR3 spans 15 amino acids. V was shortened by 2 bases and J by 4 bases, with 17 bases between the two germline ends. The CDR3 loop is CSARRLVGARETQYF. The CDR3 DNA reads TGCAGTGCTAGAAGGCTAGTGGGAGCTCGAGAGACCCAGTACTTC.

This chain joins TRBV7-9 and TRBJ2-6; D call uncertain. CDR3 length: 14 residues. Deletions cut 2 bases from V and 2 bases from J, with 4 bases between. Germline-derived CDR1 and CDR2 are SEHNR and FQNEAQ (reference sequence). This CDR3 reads CASSLLTGANVLTF. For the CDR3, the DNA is TGTGCCAGCAGCTTATTGACTGGGGCCAACGTCCTGACTTTC.

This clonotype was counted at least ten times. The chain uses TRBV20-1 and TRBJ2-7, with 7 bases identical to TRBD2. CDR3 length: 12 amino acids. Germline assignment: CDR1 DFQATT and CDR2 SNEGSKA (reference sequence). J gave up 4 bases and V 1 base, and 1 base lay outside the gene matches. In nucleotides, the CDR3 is TGCAGTGCTAGAGGGCGGGAGTACGAGCAGTACTTC. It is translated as CSARGREYEQYF.